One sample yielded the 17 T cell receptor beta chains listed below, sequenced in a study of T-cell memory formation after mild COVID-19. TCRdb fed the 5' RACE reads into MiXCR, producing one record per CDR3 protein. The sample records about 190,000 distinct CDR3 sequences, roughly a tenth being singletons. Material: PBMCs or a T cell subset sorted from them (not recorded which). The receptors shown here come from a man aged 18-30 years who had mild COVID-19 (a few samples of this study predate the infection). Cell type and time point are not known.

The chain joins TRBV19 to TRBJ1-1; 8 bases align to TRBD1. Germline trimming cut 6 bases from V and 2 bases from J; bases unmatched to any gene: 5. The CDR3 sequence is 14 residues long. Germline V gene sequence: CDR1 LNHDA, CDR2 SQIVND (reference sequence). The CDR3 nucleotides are TGTGCCAGTAGGCAGGGGGCGCGAAACACTGAAGCTTTCTTT. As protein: CASRQGARNTEAFF.

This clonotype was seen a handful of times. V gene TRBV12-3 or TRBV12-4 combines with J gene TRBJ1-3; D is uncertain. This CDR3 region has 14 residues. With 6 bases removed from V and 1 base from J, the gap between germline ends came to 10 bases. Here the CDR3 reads CASRPRLSGNTIYF. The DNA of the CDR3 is TGTGCCAGCAGACCAAGATTGTCTGGAAACACCATATATTTT.

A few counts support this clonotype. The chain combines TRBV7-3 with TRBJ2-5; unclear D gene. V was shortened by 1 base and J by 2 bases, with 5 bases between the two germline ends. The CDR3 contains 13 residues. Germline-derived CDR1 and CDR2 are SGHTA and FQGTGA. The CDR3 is CASSLRPQETQYF. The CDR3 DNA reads TGTGCCAGCAGCTTAAGGCCTCAAGAGACCCAGTACTTC. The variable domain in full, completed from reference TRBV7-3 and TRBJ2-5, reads GAGVSQTPSNKVTEKGKYVELRCDPISGHTALYWYRQSLGQGPEFLIYFQGTGAADDSGLPNDRFFAVRPEGSVSTLKIQRTERGDSAVYLCASSLRPQETQYFGPGTRLLVL.

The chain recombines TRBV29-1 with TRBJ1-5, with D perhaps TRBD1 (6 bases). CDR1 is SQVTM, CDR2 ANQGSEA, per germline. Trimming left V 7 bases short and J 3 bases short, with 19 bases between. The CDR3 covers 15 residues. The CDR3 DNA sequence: TGCAGCGGGGAGAGACAGGTGGGCGACAATCAGCCCCAGCATTTT. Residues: CSGERQVGDNQPQHF.

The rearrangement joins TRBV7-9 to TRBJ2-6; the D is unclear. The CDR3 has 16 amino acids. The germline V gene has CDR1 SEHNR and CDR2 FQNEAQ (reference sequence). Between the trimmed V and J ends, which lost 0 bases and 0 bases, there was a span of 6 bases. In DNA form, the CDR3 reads TGTGCCAGCAGCTTAGCACGGCACTCTGGGGCCAACGTCCTGACTTTC. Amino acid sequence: CASSLARHSGANVLTF. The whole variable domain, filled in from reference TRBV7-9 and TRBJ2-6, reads DTGVSQNPRHKITKRGQNVTFRCDPISEHNRLYWYRQTLGQGPEFLTYFQNEAQLEKSRLLSDRFSAERPKGSFSTLEIQRTEQGDSAMYLCASSLARHSGANVLTFGAGSRLTVL.

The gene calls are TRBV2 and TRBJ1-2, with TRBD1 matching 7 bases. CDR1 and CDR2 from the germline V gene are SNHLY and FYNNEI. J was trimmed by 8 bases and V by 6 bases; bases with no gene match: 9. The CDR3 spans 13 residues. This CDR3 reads CASSVTGLYGYTF. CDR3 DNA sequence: TGTGCCAGCAGCGTGACAGGGTTATACGGCTACACCTTC. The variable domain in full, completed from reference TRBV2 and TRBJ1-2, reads EPEVTQTPSHQVTQMGQEVILRCVPISNHLYFYWYRQILGQKVEFLVSFYNNEISEKSEIFDDQFSVERPDGSNFTLKIRSTKLEDSAMYFCASSVTGLYGYTFGSGTRLTVV.

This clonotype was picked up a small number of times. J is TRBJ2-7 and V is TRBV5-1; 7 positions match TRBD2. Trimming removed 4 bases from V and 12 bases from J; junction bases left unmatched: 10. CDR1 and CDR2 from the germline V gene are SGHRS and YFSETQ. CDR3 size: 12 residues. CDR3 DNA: TGCGCCAGCAGCCCCAGGGAGGGAGTCGGGTACTTC. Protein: CASSPREGVGYF. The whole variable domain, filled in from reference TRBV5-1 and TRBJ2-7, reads KAGVTQTPRYLIKTRGQQVTLSCSPISGHRSVSWYQQTPGQGLQFLFEYFSETQRNKGNFPGRFSGRQFSNSRSEMNVSTLELGDSALYLCASSPREGVGYFGPGTRLTVT.

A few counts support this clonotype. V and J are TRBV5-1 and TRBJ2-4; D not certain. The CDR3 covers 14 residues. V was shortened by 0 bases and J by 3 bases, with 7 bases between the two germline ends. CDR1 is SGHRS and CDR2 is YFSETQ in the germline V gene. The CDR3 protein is CASSLVPDKNIQYF. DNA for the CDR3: TGCGCCAGCAGCTTGGTTCCAGACAAAAACATTCAGTACTTC.

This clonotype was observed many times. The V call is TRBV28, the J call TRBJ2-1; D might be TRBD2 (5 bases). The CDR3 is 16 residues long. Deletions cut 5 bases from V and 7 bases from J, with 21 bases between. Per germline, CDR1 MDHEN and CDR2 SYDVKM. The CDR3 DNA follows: TGTGCCAGCAGTCCCGGAGGAACGCCAATGTTGAATGAGCAGTTCTTC. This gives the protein CASSPGGTPMLNEQFF. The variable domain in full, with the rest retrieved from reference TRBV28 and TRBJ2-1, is DVKVTQSSRYLVKRTGEKVFLECVQDMDHENMFWYRQDPGLGLRLIYFSYDVKMKEKGDIPEGYSVSREKKERFSLILESASTNQTSMYLCASSPGGTPMLNEQFFGPGTRLTVL.

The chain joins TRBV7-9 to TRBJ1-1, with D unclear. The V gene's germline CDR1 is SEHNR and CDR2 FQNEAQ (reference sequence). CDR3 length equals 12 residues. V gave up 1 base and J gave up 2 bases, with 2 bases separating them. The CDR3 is CASSLDNTEAFF. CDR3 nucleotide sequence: TGTGCCAGCAGCTTAGATAACACTGAAGCTTTCTTT.

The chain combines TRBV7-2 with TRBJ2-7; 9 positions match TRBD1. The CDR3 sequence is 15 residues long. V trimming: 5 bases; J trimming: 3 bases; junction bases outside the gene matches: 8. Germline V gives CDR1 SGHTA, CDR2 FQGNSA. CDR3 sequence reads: CASSRDRANRYEQYV. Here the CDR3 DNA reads TGTGCCAGCAGCCGGGACAGGGCTAATCGCTACGAGCAGTACGTC.

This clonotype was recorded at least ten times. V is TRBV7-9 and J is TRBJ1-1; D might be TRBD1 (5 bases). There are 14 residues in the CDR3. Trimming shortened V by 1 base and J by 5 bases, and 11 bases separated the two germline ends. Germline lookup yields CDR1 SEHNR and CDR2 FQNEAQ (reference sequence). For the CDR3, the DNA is TGTGCCAGCAGCTTAGGGGGGTACGGGACTGAAGCTTTCTTT. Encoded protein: CASSLGGYGTEAFF.

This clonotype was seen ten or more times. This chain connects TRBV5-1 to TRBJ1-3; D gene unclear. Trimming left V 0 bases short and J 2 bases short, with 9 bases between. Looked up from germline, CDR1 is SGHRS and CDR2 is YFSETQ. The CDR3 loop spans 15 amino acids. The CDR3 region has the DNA TGCGCCAGCAGCTTGGAGGGCTTGGCTGGAAACACCATATATTTT. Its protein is CASSLEGLAGNTIYF.

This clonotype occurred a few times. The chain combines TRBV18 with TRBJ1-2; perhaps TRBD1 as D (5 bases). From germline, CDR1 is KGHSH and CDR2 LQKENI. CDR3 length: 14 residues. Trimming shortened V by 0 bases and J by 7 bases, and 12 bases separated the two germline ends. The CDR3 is CASSPPARVSGYTF. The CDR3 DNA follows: TGTGCCAGCTCACCACCCGCCAGGGTATCTGGCTACACCTTC. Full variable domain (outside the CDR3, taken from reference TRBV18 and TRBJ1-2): NAGVMQNPRHLVRRRGQEARLRCSPMKGHSHVYWYRQLPEEGLKFMVYLQKENIIDESGMPKERFSAEFPKEGPSILRIQQVVRGDSAAYFCASSPPARVSGYTFGSGTRLTVV.

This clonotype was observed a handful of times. CDR3 coding DNA: TGTGCCAGCTCACCACCGGGACAGGGGTACTCCTACAATGAGCAGTTCTTC. Translated: CASSPPGQGYSYNEQFF. The genes are TRBV18 and TRBJ2-1; 10 bases match TRBD1. Germline values: CDR1 KGHSH, CDR2 LQKENI. V shed 0 bases, J shed 0 bases, and the junction held 2 bases outside the gene matches. The CDR3 has 17 amino acids.

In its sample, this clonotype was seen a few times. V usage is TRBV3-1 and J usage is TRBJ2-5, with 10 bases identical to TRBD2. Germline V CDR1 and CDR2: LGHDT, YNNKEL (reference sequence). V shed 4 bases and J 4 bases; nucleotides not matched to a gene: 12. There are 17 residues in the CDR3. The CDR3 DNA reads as TGTGCCAGCAGCCGCTTAGCGGGGGGCCCCATCGGAGAGACCCAGTACTTC. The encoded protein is CASSRLAGGPIGETQYF.

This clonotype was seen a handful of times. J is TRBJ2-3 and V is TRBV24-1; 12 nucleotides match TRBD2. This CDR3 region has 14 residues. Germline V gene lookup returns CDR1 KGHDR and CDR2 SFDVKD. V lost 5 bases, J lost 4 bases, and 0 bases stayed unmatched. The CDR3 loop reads CATSGTSGADTQYF. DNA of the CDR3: TGTGCCACCAGTGGGACTAGCGGGGCAGATACGCAGTATTTT.